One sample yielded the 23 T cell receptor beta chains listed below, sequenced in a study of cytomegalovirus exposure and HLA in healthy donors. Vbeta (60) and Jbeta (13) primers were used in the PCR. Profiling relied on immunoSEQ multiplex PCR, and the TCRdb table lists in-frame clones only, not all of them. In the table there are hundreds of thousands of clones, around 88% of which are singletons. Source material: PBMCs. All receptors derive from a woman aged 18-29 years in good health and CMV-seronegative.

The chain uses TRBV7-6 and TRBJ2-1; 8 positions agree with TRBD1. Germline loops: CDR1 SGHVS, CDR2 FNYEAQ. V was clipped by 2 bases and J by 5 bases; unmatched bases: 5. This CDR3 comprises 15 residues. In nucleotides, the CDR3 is TGTGCCAGCAGCTTACCAGGACAGGGCCACAATGAGCAGTTCTTC. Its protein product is CASSLPGQGHNEQFF.

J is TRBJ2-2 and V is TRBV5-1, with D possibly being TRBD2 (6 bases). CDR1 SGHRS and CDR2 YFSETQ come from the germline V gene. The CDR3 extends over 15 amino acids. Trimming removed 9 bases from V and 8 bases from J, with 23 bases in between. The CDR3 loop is CAITSSGIPGGELFF. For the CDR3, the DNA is TGCGCCATCACAAGTAGCGGAATTCCTGGAGGGGAGCTGTTTTTT.

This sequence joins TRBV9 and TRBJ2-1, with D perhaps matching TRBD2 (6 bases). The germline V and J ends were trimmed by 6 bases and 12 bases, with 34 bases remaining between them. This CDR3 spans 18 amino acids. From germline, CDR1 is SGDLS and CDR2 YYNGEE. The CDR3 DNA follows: TGTGCCAGCAACTGCCCAGGGCTAGCGTATACAATGGGGCAGGGGCAGTTCTTC. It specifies CASNCPGLAYTMGQGQFF.

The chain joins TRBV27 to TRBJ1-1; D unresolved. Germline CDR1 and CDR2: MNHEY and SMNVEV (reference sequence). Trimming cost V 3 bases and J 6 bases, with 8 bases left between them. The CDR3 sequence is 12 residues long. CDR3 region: CASSFNGAEAFF. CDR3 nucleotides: TGTGCCAGCAGTTTTAACGGGGCTGAAGCTTTCTTT.

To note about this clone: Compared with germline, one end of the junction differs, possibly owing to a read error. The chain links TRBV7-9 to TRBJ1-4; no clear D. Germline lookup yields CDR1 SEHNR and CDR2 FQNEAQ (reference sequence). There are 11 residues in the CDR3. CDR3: CSSSSNEKLFF. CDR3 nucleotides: TGTTCCAGCAGCTCGAATGAAAAACTGTTTTTT. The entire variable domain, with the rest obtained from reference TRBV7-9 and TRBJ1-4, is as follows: DTGVSQNPRHKITKRGQNVTFRCDPISEHNRLYWYRQTLGQGPEFLTYFQNEAQLEKSRLLSDRFSAERPKGSFSTLEIQRTEQGDSAMYLCSSSSNEKLFFGSGTQLSVL.

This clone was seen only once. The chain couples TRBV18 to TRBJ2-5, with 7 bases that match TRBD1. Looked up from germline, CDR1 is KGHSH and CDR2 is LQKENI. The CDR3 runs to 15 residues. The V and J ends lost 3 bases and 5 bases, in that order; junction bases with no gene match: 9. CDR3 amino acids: CASSPMTGFAETQYF. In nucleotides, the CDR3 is TGTGCCAGCTCACCGATGACAGGGTTTGCGGAGACCCAGTACTTC.

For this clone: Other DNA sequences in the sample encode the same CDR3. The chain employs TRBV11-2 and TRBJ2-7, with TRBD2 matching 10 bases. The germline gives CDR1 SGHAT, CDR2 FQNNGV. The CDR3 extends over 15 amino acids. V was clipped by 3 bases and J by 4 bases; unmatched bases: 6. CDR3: CASSFSSGGRYEQYF. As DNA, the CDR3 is TGTGCCAGCAGCTTTTCTAGCGGGGGTAGATACGAGCAGTACTTC.

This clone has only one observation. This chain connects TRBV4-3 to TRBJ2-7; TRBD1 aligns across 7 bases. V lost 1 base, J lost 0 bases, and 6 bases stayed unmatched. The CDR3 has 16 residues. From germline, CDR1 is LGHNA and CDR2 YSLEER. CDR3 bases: TGCGCCAGCAGCCAAGCAGTGGGACAGTCCTCCTACGAGCAGTACTTC. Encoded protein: CASSQAVGQSSYEQYF.

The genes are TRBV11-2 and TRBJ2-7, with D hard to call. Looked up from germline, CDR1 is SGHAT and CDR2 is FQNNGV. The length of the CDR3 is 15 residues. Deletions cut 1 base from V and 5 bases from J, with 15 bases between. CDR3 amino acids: CASSLGPSGFDEQYF. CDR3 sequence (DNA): TGTGCCAGCAGCTTAGGGCCGTCAGGATTTGACGAGCAGTACTTC.

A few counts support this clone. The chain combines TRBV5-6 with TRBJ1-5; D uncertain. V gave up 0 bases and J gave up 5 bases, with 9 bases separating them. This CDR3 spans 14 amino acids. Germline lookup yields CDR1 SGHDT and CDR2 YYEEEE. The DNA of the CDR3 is TGTGCCAGCAGCTTGGGCGGGAGTGATCAGCCCCAGCATTTT. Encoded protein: CASSLGGSDQPQHF.

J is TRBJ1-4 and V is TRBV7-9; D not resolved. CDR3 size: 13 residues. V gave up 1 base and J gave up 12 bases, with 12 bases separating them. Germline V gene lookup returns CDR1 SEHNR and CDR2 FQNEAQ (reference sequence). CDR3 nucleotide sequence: TGTGCCAGCAGCTTAGAACGAACTCTGGAACTGTTTTTT. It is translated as CASSLERTLELFF. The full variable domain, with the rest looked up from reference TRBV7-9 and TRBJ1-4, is DTGVSQNPRHKITKRGQNVTFRCDPISEHNRLYWYRQTLGQGPEFLTYFQNEAQLEKSRLLSDRFSAERPKGSFSTLEIQRTEQGDSAMYLCASSLERTLELFFGSGTQLSVL.

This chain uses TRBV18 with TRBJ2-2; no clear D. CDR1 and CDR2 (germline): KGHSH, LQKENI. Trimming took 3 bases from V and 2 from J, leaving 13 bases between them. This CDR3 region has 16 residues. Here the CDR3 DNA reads TGTGCCAGCTCACCGCCGGGTCGAACAAACACCGGGGAGCTGTTTTTT. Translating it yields CASSPPGRTNTGELFF.

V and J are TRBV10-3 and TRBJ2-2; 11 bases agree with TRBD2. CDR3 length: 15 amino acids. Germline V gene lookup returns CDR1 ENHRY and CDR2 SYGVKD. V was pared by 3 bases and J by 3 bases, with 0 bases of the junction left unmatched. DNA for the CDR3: TGTGCCATCAGTGAACTAGCGGGGGACACCGGGGAGCTGTTTTTT. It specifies CAISELAGDTGELFF.

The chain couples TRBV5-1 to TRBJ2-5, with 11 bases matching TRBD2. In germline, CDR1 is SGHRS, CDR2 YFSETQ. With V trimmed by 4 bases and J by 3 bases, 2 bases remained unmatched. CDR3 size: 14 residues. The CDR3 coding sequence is TGCGCCAGCAGCATGGGACTAGCGGAAGAGACCCAGTACTTC. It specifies CASSMGLAEETQYF. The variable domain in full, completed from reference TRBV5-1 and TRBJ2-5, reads KAGVTQTPRYLIKTRGQQVTLSCSPISGHRSVSWYQQTPGQGLQFLFEYFSETQRNKGNFPGRFSGRQFSNSRSEMNVSTLELGDSALYLCASSMGLAEETQYFGPGTRLLVL.

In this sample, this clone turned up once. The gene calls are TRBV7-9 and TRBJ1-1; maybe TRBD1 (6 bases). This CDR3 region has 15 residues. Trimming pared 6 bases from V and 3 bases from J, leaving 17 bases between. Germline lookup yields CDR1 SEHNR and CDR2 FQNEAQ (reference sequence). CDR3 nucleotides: TGTGCCAGCAGATTTACAGGGCTTCGGGACACTGAAGCTTTCTTT. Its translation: CASRFTGLRDTEAFF.

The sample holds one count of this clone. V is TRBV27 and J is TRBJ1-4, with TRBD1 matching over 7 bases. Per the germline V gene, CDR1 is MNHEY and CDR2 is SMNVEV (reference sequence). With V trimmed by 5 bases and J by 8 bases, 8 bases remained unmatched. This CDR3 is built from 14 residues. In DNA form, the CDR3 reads TGTGCCAGCAGTCCGACAGGGTTTCAGGAAAAACTGTTTTTT. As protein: CASSPTGFQEKLFF.

In DNA, the CDR3 is TGTGCCAGCAGCCGGACAGACTATGGCTACACCTTC. Translating gives CASSRTDYGYTF. This sequence joins TRBV7-9 and TRBJ1-2, with a weak D call TRBD1 (6 bases). Trimming stripped 5 bases from V and 3 bases from J, with 7 bases between. The CDR3 has 12 residues. Germline V CDR1 and CDR2: SEHNR, FQNEAQ (reference sequence).

Here the CDR3 reads CASHTSGGNEQFF. The CDR3 bases are TGTGCCAGCCATACTAGCGGGGGAAATGAGCAGTTCTTC. V usage is TRBV7-2 and J usage is TRBJ2-1; 11 positions match TRBD2. Per the germline V gene, CDR1 is SGHTA and CDR2 is FQGNSA. Trimming at V came to 8 bases and at J to 7 bases, leaving 4 bases not matched to a gene. The CDR3 extends over 13 amino acids. Together with reference TRBV7-2 and TRBJ2-1, the CDR3 gives the full variable domain: GAGVSQSPSNKVTEKGKDVELRCDPISGHTALYWYRQSLGQGLEFLIYFQGNSAPDKSGLPSDRFSAERTGGSVSTLTIQRTQQEDSAVYLCASHTSGGNEQFFGPGTRLTVL.

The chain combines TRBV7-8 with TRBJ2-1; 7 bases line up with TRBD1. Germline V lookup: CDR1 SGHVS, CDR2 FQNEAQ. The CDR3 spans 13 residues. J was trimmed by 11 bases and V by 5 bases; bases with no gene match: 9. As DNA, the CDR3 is TGTGCCAGCAGCCTCCGGGACAGAAGACAGCAGTTCTTC. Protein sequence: CASSLRDRRQQFF.

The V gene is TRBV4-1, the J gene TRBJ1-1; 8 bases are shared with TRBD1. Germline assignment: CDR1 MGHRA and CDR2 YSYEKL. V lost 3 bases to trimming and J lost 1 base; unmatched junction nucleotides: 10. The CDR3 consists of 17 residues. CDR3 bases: TGCGCCAGCAGCCACCACACCGGGACAGGTAAGAACACTGAAGCTTTCTTT. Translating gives CASSHHTGTGKNTEAFF.

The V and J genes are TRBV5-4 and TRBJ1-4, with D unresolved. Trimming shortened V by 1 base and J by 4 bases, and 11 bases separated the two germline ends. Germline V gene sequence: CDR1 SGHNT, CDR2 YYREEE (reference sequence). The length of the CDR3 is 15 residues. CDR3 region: CASSLYPDYNEKLFF. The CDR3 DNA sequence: TGTGCCAGCAGCTTGTACCCAGACTATAATGAAAAACTGTTTTTT.

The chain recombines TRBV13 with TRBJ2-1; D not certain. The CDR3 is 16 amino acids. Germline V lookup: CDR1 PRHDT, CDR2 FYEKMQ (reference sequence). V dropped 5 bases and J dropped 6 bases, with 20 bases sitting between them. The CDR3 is CASSPSLVAYVNEQFF. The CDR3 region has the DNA TGTGCCAGCAGCCCCAGTTTGGTAGCTTATGTCAATGAGCAGTTCTTC.

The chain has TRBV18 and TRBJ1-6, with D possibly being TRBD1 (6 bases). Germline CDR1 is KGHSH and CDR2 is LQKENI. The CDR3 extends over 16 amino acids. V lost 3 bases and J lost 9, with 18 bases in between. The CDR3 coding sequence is TGTGCCAGCTCACCCGCCCCGACAGGCGGTGGTTCACCCCTCCACTTT. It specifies CASSPAPTGGGSPLHF. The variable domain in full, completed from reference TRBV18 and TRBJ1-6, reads NAGVMQNPRHLVRRRGQEARLRCSPMKGHSHVYWYRQLPEEGLKFMVYLQKENIIDESGMPKERFSAEFPKEGPSILRIQQVVRGDSAAYFCASSPAPTGGGSPLHFGNGTRLTVT.